This is a list of T cell receptor beta chains from one sample in a study of molecular identifiers for immune sequencing clone quantification. TCRdb analysed the PCR reads with MiXCR anew, one entry per CDR3 protein. The repertoire holds some 590,000 distinct CDR3 sequences, with roughly 23% as singletons. Sequences were obtained from naive CD8+ T cells from blood, with Jurkat cell RNA spiked in. Receptors were obtained from a human donor in good health. Some libraries in this study had Jurkat cell RNA spiked in. Both conserved end residues are trimmed from each CDR3. The order of the fields is V gene, J gene, CDR3 protein.

v_call: TRBV19; j_call: TRBJ2-7; cdr3_aa: ARPAGGLSYEQY
v_call: TRBV5-1; j_call: TRBJ1-1; cdr3_aa: ASSLKGSARPPEAF
v_call: TRBV5-5; j_call: TRBJ2-7; cdr3_aa: ASSPTGISYEQY
v_call: TRBV7-2; j_call: TRBJ1-1; cdr3_aa: ASSFSRDGAF
v_call: TRBV28; j_call: TRBJ2-7; cdr3_aa: ASRWDRGPYEQY
v_call: TRBV12-3/TRBV12-4; j_call: TRBJ2-7; cdr3_aa: ASRSRQGEHEQY
v_call: TRBV27; j_call: TRBJ1-2; cdr3_aa: ASSFGQDYGYT
v_call: TRBV3-1; j_call: TRBJ1-1; cdr3_aa: ASSPTSDRVRDTEAF
v_call: TRBV21-1; j_call: TRBJ1-6; cdr3_aa: ASSKSHPVESNSPLH
v_call: TRBV27; j_call: TRBJ2-7; cdr3_aa: ASARGTGAYGQY
v_call: TRBV28; j_call: TRBJ2-3; cdr3_aa: ASSLSTTGFGGSTDTQY
v_call: TRBV6-6; j_call: TRBJ2-3; cdr3_aa: ASSLISGNTDTQY
v_call: TRBV19; j_call: TRBJ1-5; cdr3_aa: ASSITGNNQPKH
v_call: TRBV14; j_call: TRBJ1-1; cdr3_aa: ASRDMGAEEAF
v_call: TRBV12-3/TRBV12-4; j_call: TRBJ2-1; cdr3_aa: ASSPYGSGSPYNEQF
v_call: TRBV19; j_call: TRBJ2-7; cdr3_aa: ASKSGTGHYEQY
v_call: TRBV19; j_call: TRBJ1-1; cdr3_aa: ASSIGADLNTEAF
v_call: TRBV7-8; j_call: TRBJ1-3; cdr3_aa: ASSPRGSGAGNTIY
v_call: TRBV29-1; j_call: TRBJ2-7; cdr3_aa: SVVPLAGAVEQY
v_call: TRBV28; j_call: TRBJ1-5; cdr3_aa: ASSTDRSDQPQH
v_call: TRBV6-6; j_call: TRBJ2-3; cdr3_aa: ASSYGNKDTQY
v_call: TRBV20-1; j_call: TRBJ2-3; cdr3_aa: SARDRAGVVDTQY
v_call: TRBV15; j_call: TRBJ2-5; cdr3_aa: ATSRDLGLETQY
v_call: TRBV14; j_call: TRBJ2-1; cdr3_aa: ASSPGRGDNEQF
v_call: TRBV6-1; j_call: TRBJ2-5; cdr3_aa: ASSARQGETQY
v_call: TRBV6-2/TRBV6-3; j_call: TRBJ1-5; cdr3_aa: ASSTGHYQPQH
v_call: TRBV7-2; j_call: TRBJ1-4; cdr3_aa: ASSQDRGSTNEKLF
v_call: TRBV7-2; j_call: TRBJ2-7; cdr3_aa: ASSLSGGPNEQY
v_call: TRBV20-1; j_call: TRBJ1-4; cdr3_aa: SARDPRDRGMWTNEKLF
v_call: TRBV27; j_call: TRBJ2-1; cdr3_aa: ASSQATSGLYNEQF
v_call: TRBV6-2/TRBV6-3; j_call: TRBJ2-7; cdr3_aa: ASSFRTDTNGDIYEQY
v_call: TRBV6-6; j_call: TRBJ2-3; cdr3_aa: ASSSRAGPTDTQY
v_call: TRBV4-3; j_call: TRBJ2-7; cdr3_aa: ASSQNGQAAYEQY
v_call: TRBV7-9; j_call: TRBJ2-7; cdr3_aa: ASIPIRTASSYEQY
v_call: TRBV27; j_call: TRBJ1-1; cdr3_aa: ASRGGADMNTEAF
v_call: TRBV20-1; j_call: TRBJ2-3; cdr3_aa: SAIGGEVDTQY
v_call: TRBV5-1; j_call: TRBJ2-1; cdr3_aa: ASSVRDTSYNEQF
v_call: TRBV12-3/TRBV12-4; j_call: TRBJ2-7; cdr3_aa: ASSPTGTPYEQY
v_call: TRBV28; j_call: TRBJ2-7; cdr3_aa: ASSSATGAGLEQY
v_call: TRBV30; j_call: TRBJ2-2; cdr3_aa: AWTPTGIGELF
v_call: TRBV5-1; j_call: TRBJ1-3; cdr3_aa: ASSLDRDGNTIY
v_call: TRBV12-3/TRBV12-4; j_call: TRBJ1-5; cdr3_aa: ASSLVSRDRNQPQH
v_call: TRBV20-1; j_call: TRBJ2-1; cdr3_aa: SARLNFFPGGYNEQF
v_call: TRBV11-2; j_call: TRBJ2-5; cdr3_aa: ASSWGQGLAHRQETQY
v_call: TRBV3-1; j_call: TRBJ2-7; cdr3_aa: ASSPGTGPAYEQY
v_call: TRBV20-1; j_call: TRBJ2-4; cdr3_aa: SARDSGVVENIQY
v_call: TRBV27; j_call: TRBJ2-7; cdr3_aa: ASSLHPGLSYEQY
v_call: TRBV29-1; j_call: TRBJ2-2; cdr3_aa: SVLSATGELF
v_call: TRBV27; j_call: TRBJ2-7; cdr3_aa: ASSTGLAYYEQY
v_call: TRBV20-1; j_call: TRBJ1-2; cdr3_aa: SANRDGLFNYGYT
v_call: TRBV27; j_call: TRBJ2-1; cdr3_aa: ASSLSPSPSEEQF